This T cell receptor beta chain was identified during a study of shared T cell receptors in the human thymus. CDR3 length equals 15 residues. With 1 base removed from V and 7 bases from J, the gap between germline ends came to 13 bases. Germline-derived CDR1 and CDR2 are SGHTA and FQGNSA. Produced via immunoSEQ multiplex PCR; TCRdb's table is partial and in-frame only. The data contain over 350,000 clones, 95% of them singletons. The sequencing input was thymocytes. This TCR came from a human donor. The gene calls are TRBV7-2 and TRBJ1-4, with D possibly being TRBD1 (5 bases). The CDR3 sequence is CASSLGGGISEKLFF. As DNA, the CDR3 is TGTGCCAGCAGCTTAGGCGGGGGAATTAGTGAAAAACTGTTTTTT. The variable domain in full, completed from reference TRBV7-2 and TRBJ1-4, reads GAGVSQSPSNKVTEKGKDVELRCDPISGHTALYWYRQSLGQGLEFLIYFQGNSAPDKSGLPSDRFSAERTGGSVSTLTIQRTQQEDSAVYLCASSLGGGISEKLFFGSGTQLSVL.